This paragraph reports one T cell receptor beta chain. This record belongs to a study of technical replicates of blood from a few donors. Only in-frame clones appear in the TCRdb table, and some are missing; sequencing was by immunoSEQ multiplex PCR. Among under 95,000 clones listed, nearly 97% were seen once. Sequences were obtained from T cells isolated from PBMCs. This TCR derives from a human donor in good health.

CDR3 DNA sequence: TGCGCCAGCAGCCGGCTAGCGGGTTCCGGGGAGCTGTTTTTT. It specifies CASSRLAGSGELFF. V is TRBV4-1 and J is TRBJ2-2, with 8 bases aligning to TRBD2. The CDR3 totals 14 residues. J was trimmed by 6 bases and V by 4 bases; bases with no gene match: 4. Germline V gene data show CDR1 as MGHRA and CDR2 as YSYEKL.